The entry below gives a single T cell receptor beta chain sequence along with its context. This clone's antigen is unknown. Base quality data are lacking; no much larger clone is found one base away. These data belong to a study of control samples from healthy donors and cancer patients (dated by TCRdb to the early 2020s). V trim: 4 bases; J trim: 4 bases; unmatched bases: 10. Sequences SGHTA (CDR1) and FQGNSA (CDR2) are obtained from the germline V gene. Counted from cysteine to phenylalanine, this CDR3 has 18 amino acids. The entry retains the CDR3 DNA only, 54 bases that are in frame from base 1. Libraries were built with the immunoSEQ multiplex PCR assay. TCRdb obtained this table from immuneACCESS and retained in-frame rearrangements with V and J assigned. These tables miss some clones; where compared with another copy, unresolved V genes account for less than half of the shortfall, and the remainder is unexplained. The sample records approximately 140,000 clones, 80% to 95% of which are singletons. The ten most abundant clones make up 4.5% to 6% of the sample.

The receptor chain draws on TRBV7-2 and TRBJ1-4, with 12 bases matching TRBD1. The specimen was blood. The TCR comes from a man between 18 and 29 years old in good health. The DNA reads as follows: TGTGCCAGCAGCTATGACCGGGACAGGGGGCGCGTTAATGAAAAACTGTTTTTT. This translates into CASSYDRDRGRVNEKLFF.